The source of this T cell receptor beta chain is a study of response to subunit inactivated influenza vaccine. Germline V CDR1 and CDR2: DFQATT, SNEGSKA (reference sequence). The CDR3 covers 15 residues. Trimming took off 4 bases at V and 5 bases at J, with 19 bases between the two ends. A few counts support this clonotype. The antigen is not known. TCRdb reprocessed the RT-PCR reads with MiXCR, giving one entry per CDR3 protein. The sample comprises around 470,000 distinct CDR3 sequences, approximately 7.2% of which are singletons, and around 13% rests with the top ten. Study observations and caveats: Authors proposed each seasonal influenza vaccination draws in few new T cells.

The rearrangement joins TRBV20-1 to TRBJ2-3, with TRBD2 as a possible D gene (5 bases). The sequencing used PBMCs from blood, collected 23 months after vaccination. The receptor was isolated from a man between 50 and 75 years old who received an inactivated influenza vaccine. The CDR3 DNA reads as TGCAGTGCTATGTTTGACTACCAATCCGGAGATACGCAGTATTTT. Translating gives CSAMFDYQSGDTQYF.